These T cell receptor beta chains were read from a single sample in a study of T cells in Graves' hyperthyroidism and ophthalmopathy. TCRdb called the multiplex PCR reads again in MiXCR, with one record for every CDR3 protein. The data show 300,000 to 350,000 distinct CDR3 sequences, about 15% seen once. The sample was blood. These receptor sequences come from a woman in her thirties with Graves' hyperthyroidism. Both conserved end residues are part of each CDR3. A D gene is named only where the DNA matches it firmly. Size is omitted from some rows. Given values are once, few, many or a class for expanded clones.

TRBV12-3/TRBV12-4,TRBD2,-,TRBJ2-3,TGTGCCAGCAGCCGGACTAGCGAGAAAAAGTATTTT,CASSRTSEKKYF
TRBV30,TRBD1,-,TRBJ1-6,TGTGCCTGGAGCGGACAGGGACATTCACCCCTCCACTTT,CAWSGQGHSPLHF
TRBV30,-,many,TRBJ2-1,TGTGCCGCCTACAATGAGCAGTTCTTC,CAAYNEQFF
TRBV2,-,few,TRBJ1-1,TGTGCCAGCAGTGAGAGAGGGGAGCGCACTGAAGCTTTCTTT,CASSERGERTEAFF
TRBV20-1,TRBD2,few,TRBJ2-7,TGCAGTGGTACCCCGACTAGCGGGAGTTACGAGCAGTGCTTC,CSGTPTSGSYEQCF
TRBV7-9,-,many,TRBJ1-1,TGTGCCAGCGGGTCCAGGGTGGGCACTGAAGCTTTCTTT,CASGSRVGTEAFF
TRBV20-1,TRBD2,once,TRBJ2-5,TGCAGTGCTAGAGATGGGACTAGCGGGAGGTTGAGGGAGACCCAGTACTTC,CSARDGTSGRLRETQYF
TRBV20-1,-,-,TRBJ2-2,TGCAGTGCTAGAGGGGCCTCTGTGAACACCGGGGAGCTGTTTTTT,CSARGASVNTGELFF
TRBV12-3/TRBV12-4,-,many,TRBJ2-7,TGTGCCAGCAGTTTCAGGCCGTACGAGCAGTACTTC,CASSFRPYEQYF
TRBV20-1,-,-,TRBJ2-5,TGCAGTGCCGCGCAAGAGACCCAGTACTTC,CSAAQETQYF
TRBV11-2,-,-,TRBJ2-1,TGTGCCAGCAGCTTCCCGGGAGAGGGAGCTGAGCAGTTCTTC,CASSFPGEGAEQFF
TRBV20-1,-,-,TRBJ2-2,TGCAGTGCCAAAAGACAGACCGGGGAGCTGTTTTTT,CSAKRQTGELFF
TRBV7-2,-,many,TRBJ1-3,TGTGCCAGCAGCACCACCGCGGGAATAGTACAAAACACCATATATTTT,CASSTTAGIVQNTIYF
TRBV7-2,TRBD2,many,TRBJ2-7,TGTGCCAGCAGCTTAGAGGGAGGGCCCTCCGAGCAGTACTTC,CASSLEGGPSEQYF
TRBV20-1,TRBD1,-,TRBJ2-1,TGCAGTGCTAGAGATAGGTACAGGGGGTTCTACAATGAGCAGTTCTTC,CSARDRYRGFYNEQFF
TRBV11-2,-,many,TRBJ2-5,TGTGCCAGCAGCCCGAGAACATCAGAGACCCAGTACTTC,CASSPRTSETQYF
TRBV29-1,TRBD2,few,TRBJ2-1,TGCAGCGTTAAAAAAGGACTAGCGGACAATGAGCAGTTCTTC,CSVKKGLADNEQFF
TRBV11-2,TRBD2,many,TRBJ2-7,TGTGCCAGCAGCTTAGGACTAGCGGGAGTGGGCTACGAGCAGTACTTC,CASSLGLAGVGYEQYF
TRBV28,-,many,TRBJ2-1,TGTGCCAGCAGCCTGACCGTTAGCTCCTACAATGAGCAGTTCTTC,CASSLTVSSYNEQFF
TRBV5-1,TRBD1,many,TRBJ2-1,TGCGCCAGCAGCTTGGGGACAGGGGCGGTTGACTACAATGAGCAGTTCTTC,CASSLGTGAVDYNEQFF
TRBV6-2/TRBV6-3,TRBD1,-,TRBJ1-5,TGTGCCAGCAGTTACTCCACGAGGGGACAGTATAGCAATCAGCCCCAGCATTTT,CASSYSTRGQYSNQPQHF
TRBV7-9,-,many,TRBJ2-3,TGTGCCAGCAGCATGCTCGGCGCGGGAAGCACAGATACGCAGTATTTT,CASSMLGAGSTDTQYF
TRBV5-1,TRBD2,-,TRBJ2-7,TGCGCCAGCAGATTGGGGTTACTAGCGGGAGAAGAGCAGTACTTC,CASRLGLLAGEEQYF
TRBV11-2,TRBD1,many,TRBJ2-1,TGTGCCAGCAGCAGATTGACAGGGGGCCGCTACAATGAGCAGTTCTTC,CASSRLTGGRYNEQFF
TRBV7-9,-,-,TRBJ2-5,TGTGCCAGCAGCCAAGCTGGGTCCAGCAGCTCGACAGAGACCCAGTACTTC,CASSQAGSSSSTETQYF
TRBV12-3/TRBV12-4,TRBD2,many,TRBJ2-7,TGTGCCAGCAGTTTAGCCGGGACTAGCGGGAGGGCGGGCGAGCAGTACTTC,CASSLAGTSGRAGEQYF
TRBV20-1,-,many,TRBJ1-1,TGCAGTGCTTCGACGAGGGGTATGAACACTGAAGCTTTCTTT,CSASTRGMNTEAFF
TRBV12-3/TRBV12-4,-,-,TRBJ1-4,TGTGCCAGCAGTTTAGACACGGAGAATGAAAAACTGTTTTTT,CASSLDTENEKLFF
TRBV18,-,-,TRBJ2-1,TGTGCCAGCTCACCAACCCCGGGAAGCTCCTACAATGAGCAGTTCTTC,CASSPTPGSSYNEQFF
TRBV9,TRBD2,-,TRBJ2-1,TGTGCCAGCAGCTCCCGGACTAGCGGGGCTTTCAATGAGCAGTTCTTC,CASSSRTSGAFNEQFF
TRBV2,-,many,TRBJ2-1,TGTGCCAGCGCGGGAACGGCTAGTGCCAATGAGCAGTTCTTC,CASAGTASANEQFF
TRBV6-5,TRBD1,-,TRBJ1-2,TGTGCCAGCAGCCTAGACAGGGGGTTAGATGGCTACACCTTC,CASSLDRGLDGYTF
TRBV28,-,many,TRBJ2-5,TGTGCCAGCCGCCCCCGACAGACCCACCTGGAAAAGAAGACCCAGTACTTC,CASRPRQTHLEKKTQYF
TRBV7-9,TRBD1,-,TRBJ2-1,TGTGCCAGCAGCTTCTCCGGGACAGGGCATAGCAATGAGCAGTTCTTC,CASSFSGTGHSNEQFF
TRBV27,-,-,TRBJ1-2,TGTGCCAGCAGTTTAAGGCAGGGAGGAGAATACACCTTC,CASSLRQGGEYTF
TRBV15,TRBD2,few,TRBJ2-1,TGTGCCACCAGAGACGGGAGGGTCTACAATGAGCAGTTCTTC,CATRDGRVYNEQFF
TRBV9,TRBD1,once,TRBJ1-2,TGTGCCAGCAGCTCCAGACAGGGTTTCGCTGGCTACACCTTC,CASSSRQGFAGYTF
TRBV5-4,-,few,TRBJ1-5,TGTGCCAGCAGCTTGGCCCCGGACCGCAATCAGCCCCAGCATTTT,CASSLAPDRNQPQHF
TRBV18,-,few,TRBJ1-5,TGTGCCACCGGAAATAATAGCAATCAGCCCCAGCATTTT,CATGNNSNQPQHF
TRBV3-1,-,many,TRBJ1-6,TGTGCCAGCAGCCAAACAGGGACCTATTCACCCCTCCACTTT,CASSQTGTYSPLHF
TRBV18,-,many,TRBJ1-1,TGTGCCAGCTCACCAGGAAGGGCTAGCACTGAAGCTTTCTTT,CASSPGRASTEAFF
TRBV9,-,few,TRBJ2-6,TGTGCCAGCAGCACCCGGGACTCCCCCTTTGGGGCCAACGTCCTGACTTTC,CASSTRDSPFGANVLTF
TRBV24-1,-,many,TRBJ2-1,TGTGCCACCAGTGATCCAATTACTTGGGAGCAGTTCTTC,CATSDPITWEQFF
TRBV10-1,-,many,TRBJ2-2,TGCGCCAGCAGATCCTTGGGCGGGGAGCTGTTTTTT,CASRSLGGELFF
TRBV12-3/TRBV12-4,-,many,TRBJ1-3,TGTGCCGCCCGTACCGGCAACACCATATATTTT,CAARTGNTIYF
TRBV19,-,few,TRBJ1-2,TGTGCCAGTAGTCCAGGGACGGTTAACTATGGCTACACCTTC,CASSPGTVNYGYTF
TRBV20-1,TRBD1,few,TRBJ2-2,TGCAGTGCTAGTAGCCGGGACAGTAACACCGGGGAGCTGTTTTTT,CSASSRDSNTGELFF
TRBV30,-,many,TRBJ2-7,TGTGCCTGGACCAGCAGGCTGGACGAGCAGTACTTC,CAWTSRLDEQYF
TRBV20-1,TRBD2,-,TRBJ2-7,TGCAGTGCTACCAAAGGCGGGGGTCAAGCCTACGAGCAGTACTTC,CSATKGGGQAYEQYF
TRBV28,TRBD1,many,TRBJ2-7,TGTGCCAGCAGTCCGTACAGGGGACAGGGCGAGCAGTACTTC,CASSPYRGQGEQYF
TRBV6-1,-,many,TRBJ1-6,TGTGCCAGCAGAAGGGGGGGGCGGCCAGGGATTTACGGTTCACCCCTCCACTTT,CASRRGGRPGIYGSPLHF
TRBV30,TRBD2,-,TRBJ2-7,TGTGCCTGGAGGAGGGCTAGCGGGTACGAGCAGTACTTC,CAWRRASGYEQYF
TRBV2,-,few,TRBJ2-5,TGTGCCAGCAGTGAAGCGAACATTTGGCCCGAGTACTTC,CASSEANIWPEYF
TRBV28,TRBD2,many,TRBJ2-1,TGTGCCAGCAGATCTAGCGGGAGGGCCTACAATGAGCAGTTCTTC,CASRSSGRAYNEQFF
TRBV7-3,TRBD1,few,TRBJ1-5,TGTGCCAGCAGCTTCAGGGACAGGGGGCCCTATAGCAATCAGCCCCAGCATTTT,CASSFRDRGPYSNQPQHF
TRBV19,-,-,TRBJ2-3,TGTGCCAGTAGTCGCTATTCCTCGGCGCTTGATACGCAGTATTTT,CASSRYSSALDTQYF
TRBV6-5,TRBD2,many,TRBJ2-5,TGTGCCAGCAGTTACTCGTCCCTAGCGGGAGCCAAGATCACAGAGACCCAGTACTTC,CASSYSSLAGAKITETQYF